This T cell receptor (beta chain) was captured by sequencing in a study of blood T cell repertoires in COVID-19. Study summary: Spain, Italy and the United States supplied samples that represented acute and convalescent COVID-19. In each case, the material was cDNA or gDNA derived from T cells, B-cell-depleted T cells, or PBMCs.

In the original processing: Estimation of nucleated cell counts was performed using reference gene primer amplification. TCRdb's table, derived via immunoSEQ multiplex PCR, lists solely in-frame clones and lacks some. That table furnishes V, J and clone size, whereas the DNA furnished D and trimming. The data hold fewer than 75,000 clones, with around 90% observed a single time. The origin of this receptor is a human donor in a cohort sampled during active COVID-19. The sample consisted of peripheral blood.

This CDR3 reads CASSLASYNEQFF. The CDR3 nucleotides read TGTGCCAGCAGTTTAGCGAGCTACAATGAGCAGTTCTTC. The chain employs TRBV27 and TRBJ2-1; D ambiguous. V was shortened by 2 bases and J by 3 bases, with 5 bases between the two germline ends. Germline CDR1 reads MNHEY; CDR2 reads SMNVEV (reference sequence). The CDR3 extends over 13 amino acids.